Listed here is a single T cell receptor beta chain. This clonotype was counted between two and nine times. Its recognized antigen is unknown. It has no much larger one-base neighbor in the sample; base qualities were not kept. What the time point label conveys for this sample: newly diagnosed GD, antithyroid drugs for less than 3 months. For both TCR sequencing and RNA sequencing, RNA was extracted from PBMCs using TRIzol. The diagnosis of Graves' disease was made according to American Thyroid Association guidelines. The patients came from an endocrinology department in Xi'an, China. From each patient, around 9 milliliters of peripheral blood was collected into an EDTA anticoagulant tube. Ficoll Paque Plus density gradient separation was used to isolate PBMCs, and no further T cell sorting was done. An Agilent 2100 Bioanalyzer and agarose gel were used to check RNA quality, and a NanoDrop 2000 was used to measure RNA concentration.

This entry belongs to a study of regulatory T cells in long-lasting Graves disease (dated by TCRdb to 2020 to 2022). Background on the whole study: Antithyroid drugs had been taken for less than 3 months by newly diagnosed Graves' disease patients. Patients with persistent Graves' disease were compared with patients with newly diagnosed Graves' disease using TCR sequencing and RNA sequencing of peripheral blood. The study was registered as a clinical trial and conducted in China. A total of some 35 samples underwent TCR sequencing, from about 13 patients with persistent Graves' disease and approximately 20 patients with newly diagnosed Graves' disease. Points the paper makes about the study in general: Peripheral blood alone was examined, since thyroid tissue, which constituted the primary lesion, could not be accessed. The authors noted that the small sample size was a limitation that may lower accuracy. Sequencing and analysis were restricted to the TCR beta chain. Compared with newly diagnosed patients, persistent Graves' disease patients had lower TCR Shannon entropy and fewer highly expanded clones, which suggests clonal expansion. A larger number of public clonotypes was shared among persistent patients (fewer than 3,000) than among newly diagnosed patients (around 970).

Library creation used multiplex PCR. The reads were generated on an Illumina HiSeq 4000. CDR3 regions were amplified by Arm-PCR with iRepertoire HTBI primers to construct TCR beta libraries. Gel purification was performed on PCR products prior to sequencing. Regarding the original processing steps: Gene usage analysis of CDR3 amino acid clonotypes used the 62 TRBV and around 14 TRBJ segments found across samples. COPE and FqMerger were used to merge filtered high-quality paired reads into contigs. Contigs were aligned with BLAST to IMGT TRBV, TRBD and TRBJ reference genes, and CDR3 was defined per IMGT. Any clonotype with a frequency above 0.1% was counted as a highly expanded clone. Repertoire diversity was measured by Shannon entropy, and V-J evenness by the Gini coefficient. A clonotype was considered public if more than one individual shared it. TCRdb handled the public reads itself, with Q25 trimming in fastp and clone calling in MiXCR, and kept productive beta chains. CDR3 protein duplicates are merged, each entry listing the most common genes and DNA. TCRdb, not the authors, supplied the V and J calls. This sample gives hundreds of thousands of distinct CDR3 sequences in total; roughly 14% of them show up just once. Clones ranked in the top ten supply under 10% of the sample.

The data also belong to a second study, concerning T cells in Graves' hyperthyroidism and ophthalmopathy. The second study's paper adds: A patient counted as having stable Graves' hyperthyroidism if no progression to ophthalmopathy occurred over 18 months of follow-up. Hyperthyroidism patients were newly diagnosed, had a disease duration of under 2 months, and were aged 18 to 65 years. Patients with uncontrolled infections, other autoimmune diseases, pregnancy or lactation were excluded. Diagnoses were based on clinical symptoms, serum thyroxine and TRAb, thyroid ultrasound and orbital computed tomography. A first-round RT-PCR of the TCR CDR3 used the HTBI primer set with the Qiagen OneStep RT-PCR kit. Most expanded thyroid clonotypes (frequency above 0.001) were also detected in blood, suggesting blood repertoires may reflect thyroid immune responses. Ophthalmopathy was separated from stable hyperthyroidism by a 13 V-J signature model, with approximately 85% sensitivity and 81% to 82% specificity obtained in cross-validation and 80%/75% obtained in testing. In validation, progression to ophthalmopathy was predicted by the model with roughly 71% sensitivity and roughly 72% specificity, a median of approximately 6.5 months before onset. To identify TCR V-J signatures that set the groups apart, the researchers used a discovery cohort of about a hundred patients, made up of 40 to 45 with Graves' ophthalmopathy and about 60 with stable Graves' hyperthyroidism. An independent validation cohort of about 20 hyperthyroidism patients and over 15 patients who later progressed to ophthalmopathy tested prospective prediction of ophthalmopathy. The 100 discovery patients were divided at random into training and test sets in a 7:3 ratio. In roughly six Graves' hyperthyroidism patients, the study also compared T-cell repertoires from thyroid tissue with T-cell repertoires from blood. After sampling, hyperthyroidism patients received methimazole starting at 30 mg daily, and ophthalmopathy patients received high-dose intravenous methylprednisolone. Libraries were constructed in a second round of multiplex PCR, after which size selection and purification were performed. Paired-end sequencing of the libraries was performed with 100 bp reads on an Illumina HiSeq2000. SOAPnuke was used to process the raw data, throwing out any read that contained adapters or uncalled bases, had a mean Phred below 15, or lacked an exact constant-primer or identifier match. High-quality paired reads were merged with COPE v1.2.5, and unique nucleotide sequences were defined as clonotypes. MiTCR v1.1 was used to align clonotypes to the IMGT TRBV, TRBD and TRBJ reference segments. Only V-J combinations with frequency above 0.0001, covering about 99% of repertoires, were analysed. A TCS score was defined as the ratio of F50 (clonal expansion) to E x V (chaos), with BLOSUM62-based TCRdist applied between CDR3 peptides within each V-J. Welch's t-statistics and random forest reduced fewer than 550 V-J features to 13, which were used in a naive Bayes classifier (R e1071). Sample size was not statistically predetermined, and blinding of investigators to group allocation was not performed. TCR Vbeta CDR3 sequencing of some 140 peripheral blood samples (under 45 ophthalmopathy, about 80 hyperthyroidism and some 17 progressor patients) is reported in the paper.

Sample: peripheral blood mononuclear cells (PBMCs), taken at new diagnosis, from a patient treated with antithyroid drugs. This TCR derives from a man aged 25 to 40 with Graves disease. Donor details come from another sample of the same person, matched by shared clones.

CDR3 region: CASFLTGENTEAFF. The bases are TGTGCCAGCTTTCTAACAGGGGAAAACACTGAAGCTTTCTTT. The sequence links TRBV18 to TRBJ1-1; 7 bases in the junction line up with TRBD1. Trimming takes 7 bases off V and 2 bases off J; junction bases not matched to a gene: 7. The CDR3 goes from the cysteine to the phenylalanine over 14 residues. The only DNA kept is the CDR3, 42 bases in frame from the first base. From a lookup of the germline V gene, CDR1 and CDR2 are KGHSH and LQKENI.